This TCR beta chain was documented in a study of shared clonotypes between healthy human individuals. TCRdb's copy holds only in-frame clones and misses some; the assay was immunoSEQ multiplex PCR. This table has 2 million to 2.5 million clones, more than 90% appearing once. Trimming took 5 bases from V and 6 from J, leaving 11 bases between them. This CDR3 spans 12 amino acids. Germline CDR1 and CDR2: GTSNPN and SVGIG (reference sequence). The sample comprised naive CD4+ T cells sorted from blood. Subset: CD45RA+ positively selected. The chain employs TRBV30 and TRBJ2-1; D may be TRBD2 (5 bases). The sequence came from a man between 18 and 35 years old in good health. The CDR3 loop reads CAWAGGGNEQFF. CDR3 in DNA: TGTGCCTGGGCAGGAGGAGGCAATGAGCAGTTCTTC.